This T cell receptor beta chain was profiled in a study of blood T cells in healthy people across ages. V lost 3 bases, J lost 2 bases, and 12 bases stayed unmatched. Germline CDR1 SQVTM, CDR2 ANQGSEA. CDR3 length: 16 amino acids. Alongside a J-beta primer mix, a sample-barcoded 5' primer served in a second PCR lasting about 7 to 11 cycles. From the 5' RACE reads, TCRdb called clonotypes with MiXCR, one entry per CDR3 protein. This repertoire shows around 500,000 distinct CDR3 sequences, 27% found once; its top ten account for approximately 3.3%. In this sample, this clonotype turned up a few times. These data also featured in a second study, about T cells of mothers and their children.

Sequenced sample: blood. This TCR was sampled from a boy under 10 years old in good health. The rearrangement uses TRBV29-1 and TRBJ1-2; 7 bases are shared with TRBD1. In DNA, the CDR3 is TGCAGCGTTGACGACCGCGGGACAGCGCCCAACTATGGCTACACCTTC. Translation gives CSVDDRGTAPNYGYTF.